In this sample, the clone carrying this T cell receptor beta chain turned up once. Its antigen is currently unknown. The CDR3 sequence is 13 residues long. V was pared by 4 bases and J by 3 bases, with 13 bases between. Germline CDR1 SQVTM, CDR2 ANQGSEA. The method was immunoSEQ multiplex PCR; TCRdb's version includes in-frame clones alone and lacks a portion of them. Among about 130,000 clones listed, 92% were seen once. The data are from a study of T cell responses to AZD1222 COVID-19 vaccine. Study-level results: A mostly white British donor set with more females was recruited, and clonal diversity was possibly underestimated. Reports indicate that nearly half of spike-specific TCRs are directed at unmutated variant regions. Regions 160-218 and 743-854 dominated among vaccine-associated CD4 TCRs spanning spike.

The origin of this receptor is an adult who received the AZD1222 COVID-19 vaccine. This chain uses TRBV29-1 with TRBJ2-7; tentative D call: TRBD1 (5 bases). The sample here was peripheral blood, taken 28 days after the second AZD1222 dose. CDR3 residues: CSVAHRRGYEQYF. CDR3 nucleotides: TGCAGCGTTGCACACAGAAGGGGCTACGAGCAGTACTTC.